This TCR beta chain is drawn from a study of T cells expressing NK-cell markers. Study overall: Underlying the TCR beta repertoires were sorted CD3+CD56+NKG2C+, CD3+CD56+NKG2C- and CD3+CD56-NKG2C+ T cells. The study sequenced eight donors, seven HCMV-seropositive and one seronegative.

Reanalyzing the 5' RACE reads, TCRdb keeps one entry per CDR3 protein, without DNA. In total, the table holds about 260,000 distinct CDR3 sequences. Remarks on this clonotype: Antigen specificity is unknown.

General study results and limits: Also leading the CD3+CD56-NKG2C+ fraction in a handful of donors were these clonotypes.

The sequencing input was blood T cells: a sorted CD56 or NKG2C T cell subset, CD4+ or CD8+ T cells, or bulk PBMC T cells (not recorded which). The clonotype was recovered from a young man in good health.

The CDR3 spells CATSDPRVSADTQYF. The chain employs TRBV24-1 and TRBJ2-3. Germline CDR1 is KGHDR and CDR2 is SFDVKD. This CDR3 is 15 amino acids long.